These 10 T cell receptor beta chains came from one sample sequenced in a study of CD8 T cells in ankylosing spondylitis. Via MiXCR, TCRdb re-called the 5' RACE reads, giving one row per CDR3 protein. The repertoire holds some 130,000 distinct CDR3 sequences, with about 6.7% as singletons. Material for sequencing was blood, either unsorted or a sorted T cell fraction (not recorded which). All receptors derive from a female donor with ankylosing spondylitis or in good health (not recorded which).

This chain joins TRBV12-3 or TRBV12-4 and TRBJ2-1, with 9 bases fitting TRBD1. CDR3 length equals 16 residues. Unmatched junction bases numbered 9, after V lost 3 bases and J lost 6 bases. Here the CDR3 reads CASSFGAGQGPNEQFF. The CDR3 nucleotides read TGTGCCAGCAGTTTTGGTGCGGGACAGGGCCCCAATGAGCAGTTCTTC.

This sequence joins TRBV4-1 and TRBJ2-3; 10 bases fit TRBD2. The CDR3 contains 15 residues. Germline CDR1 is MGHRA and CDR2 is YSYEKL. With 1 base clipped from V and 6 bases from J, the junction kept 4 bases outside the gene matches. CDR3 region: CASSQVSGGFDTQYF. The CDR3 region has the DNA TGCGCCAGCAGCCAAGTTAGCGGGGGGTTCGATACGCAGTATTTT.

This clonotype was recorded many times. V gene TRBV5-8 combines with J gene TRBJ2-1; 7 nucleotides match TRBD2. Germline-derived CDR1 and CDR2 are SGHTS and YDEGEE. Trimming took 4 bases from V and 6 from J; bases not matched to a gene: 10. The CDR3 is 15 amino acids. The CDR3 is CASSGGGTKLNEQFF. CDR3 DNA sequence: TGTGCCAGCAGCGGGGGGGGGACTAAGCTCAATGAGCAGTTCTTC.

This chain joins TRBV20-1 and TRBJ2-7; TRBD2 matches at 9 bases. The CDR3 runs to 13 residues. CDR1 and CDR2 (germline): DFQATT, SNEGSKA (reference sequence). V trimming: 7 bases; J trimming: 1 base; junction bases outside the gene matches: 5. CDR3 sequence reads: CSVLAGMSYEQYF. CDR3 coding DNA: TGCAGTGTTCTAGCGGGGATGTCCTACGAGCAGTACTTC.

This clonotype has just a few counts. No DNA is shown, since the ends of the CDR3 on it are uncertain; the CDR3 is the one TCRdb lists. V gene TRBV19 combines with J gene TRBJ1-1. The germline V gene encodes CDR1 LNHDA and CDR2 SQIVND (reference sequence). The CDR3 is 13 residues long, ends included. The CDR3 loop reads CASTSAGRTEAFF.

This clonotype was recorded many times. This chain connects TRBV5-1 to TRBJ2-7, with D unclear. This CDR3 region has 13 residues. CDR1 SGHRS and CDR2 YFSETQ come from the germline V gene. V dropped 3 bases and J dropped 7 bases, with 14 bases sitting between them. The CDR3 reads CASSSEALGEQYF. In nucleotides, the CDR3 is TGCGCCAGCAGCTCTGAGGCCCTTGGGGAGCAGTACTTC.

The rearrangement links TRBV4-2 to TRBJ2-3, with 9 bases matching TRBD2. V lost 3 bases, J lost 4 bases, and 8 bases stayed unmatched. Looked up from germline, CDR1 is LGHNA and CDR2 is YNFKEQ. The length of the CDR3 is 16 residues. For the CDR3, the DNA is TGTGCCAGCAGCCAGTTCGGGCGGGGGGGCCCAGATACGCAGTATTTT. It encodes CASSQFGRGGPDTQYF.

This clonotype was recorded at least ten times. The chain joins TRBV7-2 to TRBJ2-5; 14 bases are shared with TRBD2. CDR1 and CDR2 (germline): SGHTA, FQGNSA. J lost 5 bases, V lost 4 bases, and 6 bases had no gene match. The CDR3 is made up of 16 amino acids. The CDR3 DNA reads as TGTGCCAGCAGCTCCTGGACTAGCGGGGGGTTCGAGACCCAGTACTTC. Residues: CASSSWTSGGFETQYF.

This clonotype was found a few times. The chain carries TRBV7-9 and TRBJ1-2; D gene ambiguous. CDR3 length: 13 residues. Germline V gene data show CDR1 as SEHNR and CDR2 as FQNEAQ (reference sequence). Deletions cut 5 bases from V and 4 bases from J, with 11 bases between. The CDR3 DNA reads TGTGCCAGCAGCCAGGATCCAACCTATGGCTACACCTTC. Its protein product is CASSQDPTYGYTF.

This clonotype was recorded at least ten times. This rearrangement joins TRBV7-9 to TRBJ1-1, with D possibly matching TRBD1 (5 bases). V was shortened by 4 bases and J by 6 bases, with 15 bases between the two germline ends. Germline values: CDR1 SEHNR, CDR2 FQNEAQ (reference sequence). The CDR3 is 14 residues long. The CDR3 DNA reads TGTGCCAGCAGCTCAAGGGGAGTTCAAGCTGAAGCTTTCTTT. Translated: CASSSRGVQAEAFF.